What follows are 5 T cell receptor beta chains derived from one specimen sequenced in a study of Ad26.COV2.S vaccination and SARS-CoV-2 variants. Treatment indicated: some 20 received Ad26.COV2.S at low or high dose, single or two shots; about 5 received placebo; per-sample allocation not given. Sampling happened 63 days after the first vaccine or placebo injection. Only in-frame clones appear in the TCRdb table, and some are missing; sequencing was by immunoSEQ multiplex PCR. The sample has 300,000 to 400,000 clones, about nine tenths seen once. Sequenced material: peripheral blood, taken in a trial of Ad26.COV2.S vaccine versus placebo. These receptors came from a person aged 18-65 years who received the Ad26.COV2.S COVID-19 vaccine or a placebo.

The chain combines TRBV6-2 or TRBV6-3 with TRBJ1-1; 9 positions match TRBD1. There are 15 residues in the CDR3. The ends lost 6 bases at V and 1 base at J; junction bases unmatched: 6. Looked up from germline, CDR1 is MNHEY and CDR2 is SVGEGT. CDR3 loop: CASSNTGGWNTEAFF. CDR3 nucleotide sequence: TGTGCCAGCAGCAATACAGGGGGCTGGAACACTGAAGCTTTCTTT.

Remarks on this clone: Other DNA sequences in this specimen translate into the identical CDR3. V gene TRBV30 combines with J gene TRBJ1-1, with a tentative D call TRBD1 (6 bases). The length of the CDR3 is 14 residues. V was pared by 3 bases and J by 4 bases, with 15 bases between. The germline CDR1 and CDR2 sequences are GTSNPN and SVGIG (reference sequence). CDR3 nucleotide sequence: TGTGCCTGGAGATCGGGGGGGGCTAGCACTGAAGCTTTCTTT. This sequence encodes CAWRSGGASTEAFF.

The rearrangement joins TRBV29-1 to TRBJ1-1; possible D gene TRBD1, 6 bases. The germline V gene encodes CDR1 SQVTM and CDR2 ANQGSEA. The CDR3 is 13 residues long. The V and J ends lost 6 bases and 1 base respectively, with 12 bases between them. In nucleotides, the CDR3 is TGCAGCGTCCGCAGAGGGGGGAACACTGAAGCTTTCTTT. This sequence encodes CSVRRGGNTEAFF.

V gene TRBV3-1 (or the pseudogene TRBV3-2) combines with J gene TRBJ1-3; possible D gene TRBD1, 5 bases. Germline CDR1 reads LGHDT; CDR2 reads YNNKEL (reference sequence). The CDR3 is 13 residues long. V lost 7 bases to trimming and J lost 0 bases, with 7 bases between them. In DNA, the CDR3 is TGTGCCAGCAACCAGGGCTCTGGAAACACCATATATTTT. This sequence encodes CASNQGSGNTIYF.

V usage is TRBV5-4 and J usage is TRBJ1-1, with a weak D call TRBD1 (5 bases). Per germline, CDR1 SGHNT and CDR2 YYREEE (reference sequence). This CDR3 contains 14 residues. V gave up 4 bases and J gave up 3 bases, with 13 bases separating them. The CDR3 protein is CASSRQLEDTEAFF. The DNA of the CDR3 is TGTGCCAGCAGCAGACAGTTGGAGGACACTGAAGCTTTCTTT. Filled out from reference TRBV5-4 and TRBJ1-1, the complete variable domain reads ETGVTQSPTHLIKTRGQQVTLRCSSQSGHNTVSWYQQALGQGPQFIFQYYREEENGRGNFPPRFSGLQFPNYSSELNVNALELDDSALYLCASSRQLEDTEAFFGQGTRLTVV.